This T cell receptor beta chain was sequenced during a study of CD8+ T cells in alopecia areata. Worth noting for this clone: What it recognizes is unknown.

Treatment given: oral pan-JAK inhibitor, 5-10 mg twice daily. Study results and limitations: Tofacitinib did not eliminate many expanded lesional clones from scalp or blood.

The junction had 16 bases not matched to a gene; V was cut back by 5 bases and J by 6 bases. Germline CDR1 SGHTA, CDR2 FQGNSA. The CDR3 contains 16 residues. Extraction and reverse transcription of RNA yielded cDNA as the sequencing template. The protocol was immunoSEQ multiplex PCR, while the TCRdb copy is restricted to in-frame clones and leaves out a portion. This table has over 150,000 clones, approximately 55% appearing once. The genes are TRBV7-2 and TRBJ2-7, with TRBD1 matching 7 bases. The source was CD8+ T cells sorted from blood, collected at week 24, from a patient treated with tofacitinib. The clonotype was recovered from a human donor with alopecia areata. CDR3 sequence: CASSPGWRQGDREQYF. In DNA form, the CDR3 reads TGTGCCAGCAGCCCCGGTTGGAGACAGGGCGATCGCGAGCAGTACTTC.